This entry concerns a single T cell receptor beta chain. This specimen includes other DNA sequences encoding the same CDR3. This sample was included in a study of blood T cell repertoires in COVID-19. Germline V gives CDR1 SGHNT, CDR2 YYREEE (reference sequence). CDR3 length equals 18 residues. J gave up 2 bases and V 0 bases, and 13 bases lay outside the gene matches. Profiling relied on immunoSEQ multiplex PCR, and the TCRdb table lists in-frame clones only, not all of them. The sample has about 83,000 clones; around 86% are singletons. Sequencing was carried out using peripheral blood. The gene calls are TRBV5-4 and TRBJ2-5; 7 bases are a match to TRBD2. The clonotype comes from an elderly man with active or convalescent COVID-19. The CDR3 protein is CASSLGGRGGVGQETQYF. Here the CDR3 DNA reads TGTGCCAGCAGCTTGGGGGGGAGGGGTGGCGTGGGTCAAGAGACCCAGTACTTC.